Included here is one T cell receptor beta chain sequence, with context. As yet, its antigen is unknown. The data belong to a study of chemoradiotherapy in HPV16-positive cancers. Study findings and constraints: The functional HPV-specific definition rests on just two HPV16-positive patients.

Per the germline V gene, CDR1 is SQVTM and CDR2 is ANQGSEA. V was clipped by 4 bases and J by 5 bases; unmatched bases: 16. The length of the CDR3 is 16 residues. Assay used: immunoSEQ multiplex PCR; TCRdb lists only in-frame clones, some missing. The sample consists of about 8,800 clones, 70% of them appearing once. The sequences come from tumor tissue, collected from a patient who underwent chemoradiotherapy. V usage is TRBV29-1 and J usage is TRBJ1-2, with 7 bases matching TRBD1. The TCR originated in a human donor with HPV-associated anogenital cancer. DNA for the CDR3: TGCAGCGTTGCAGGGGGGGCAACCGGGACCGATTATGGCTACACCTTC. It translates to CSVAGGATGTDYGYTF.